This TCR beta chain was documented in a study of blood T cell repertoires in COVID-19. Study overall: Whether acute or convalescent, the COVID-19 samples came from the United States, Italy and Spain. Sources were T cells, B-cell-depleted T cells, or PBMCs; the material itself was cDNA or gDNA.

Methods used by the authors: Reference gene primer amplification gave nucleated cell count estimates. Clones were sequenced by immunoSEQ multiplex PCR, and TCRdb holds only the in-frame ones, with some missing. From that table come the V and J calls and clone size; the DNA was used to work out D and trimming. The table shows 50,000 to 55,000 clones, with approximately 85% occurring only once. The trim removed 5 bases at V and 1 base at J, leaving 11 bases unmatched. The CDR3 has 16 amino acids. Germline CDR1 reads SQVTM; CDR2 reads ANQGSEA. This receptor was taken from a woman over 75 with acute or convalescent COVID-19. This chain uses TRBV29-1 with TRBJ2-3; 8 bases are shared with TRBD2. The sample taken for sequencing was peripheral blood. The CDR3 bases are TGCAGCGTTAGACTAGCGTCGGGGCTAGGCACAGATACGCAGTATTTT. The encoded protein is CSVRLASGLGTDTQYF.